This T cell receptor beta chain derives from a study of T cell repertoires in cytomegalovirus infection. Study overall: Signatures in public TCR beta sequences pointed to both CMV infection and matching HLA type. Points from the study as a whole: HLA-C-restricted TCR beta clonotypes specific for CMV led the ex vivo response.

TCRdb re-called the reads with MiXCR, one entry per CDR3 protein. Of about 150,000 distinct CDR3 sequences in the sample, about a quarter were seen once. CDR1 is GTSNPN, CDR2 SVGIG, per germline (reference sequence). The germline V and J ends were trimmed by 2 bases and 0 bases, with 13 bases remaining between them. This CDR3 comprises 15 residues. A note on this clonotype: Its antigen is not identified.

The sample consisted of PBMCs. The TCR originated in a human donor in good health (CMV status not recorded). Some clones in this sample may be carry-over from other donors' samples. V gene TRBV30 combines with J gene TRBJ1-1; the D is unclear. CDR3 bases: TGTGCCTGGAGTACTCTCGGGGAGTTGAACACTGAAGCTTTCTTT. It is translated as CAWSTLGELNTEAFF.